This T cell receptor (beta chain) was obtained from a study of cytomegalovirus exposure and HLA in healthy donors (dated by TCRdb to 2015 to 2018). At the level of the whole study: An earlier analysis of approximately 640 of the donors reported about 250 Gb of sequence data and some 120 million unique TCR beta sequences from 150 million to 200 million T cells. Roughly 300 gigabases of sequencing data and roughly 80 million unique TCR sequences made up an early release that covered 500 to 700 HLA-typed donors. The genetic ancestry cluster associated with self-reported Caucasian donors included over 65% of the approximately 430 genotyped donors. The aim of the study was to test whether cataloging public T cell receptors could identify signatures of past pathogen exposure. The study profiled the T cell repertoires of 500 to 800 subjects by immunosequencing and related them to cytomegalovirus serostatus. In addition to the first cohort of approximately 670 subjects, a separate validation cohort of 120 different subjects was used. To predict cytomegalovirus infection status, the study brought together high-throughput TCR immunosequencing, statistical association of individual TCRs with disease status, and machine learning. To study patterns of TCR occurrence, a later analysis re-analyzed previously published TCR beta repertoires from 500 to 850 donors and added high-resolution HLA genotyping. The later analysis used no new phenotypic data to find candidate immune exposures, relying instead on TCR beta sequences and their occurrence across donors. To decide whether each TCR beta V gene segment behaved as functional or pseudogenic, an earlier analysis of some 570 of the donors relied on high-throughput TCR beta sequencing. Donor age, sex, ethnicity and CMV serostatus were compiled together with the repertoire data. A later genetic analysis used genome-wide SNP genotypes for about 60% of the roughly 670 donors, treating that subset as a discovery cohort. Every repertoire in the discovery cohort had been generated on one and the same sequencing platform. HLA typing included class I and class II loci at four-digit resolution. The number of typed donors differed by locus: about 620-640 for A, B, C, DRB1 and DQB1; some 500 for DQA1; about 600 for DPA1; and around 490 for DPB1. Roughly five DR-DQ haplotypes were treated as single units for association and clustering because of strong linkage in the cohort. Across about 380 genotyped donors of the cohort, an average of roughly 230,000 unique TCR beta nucleotide sequences per donor were sequenced, and roughly a sixth of those sequences were non-productive. What the research found in general, with its limitations: A cluster of highly shared sequence variants was judged likely to represent a technical artifact of the sequencing pipeline. Roughly 17 rarely observed V segments, including chromosome 9 orphons, were excluded from the earlier analysis of some 590 of the donors because counts were too low. HLA typing was unavailable for some donors at each locus, so association tests used only the typed subset. A later analysis found that HLA-associated TCR beta chains were more clonally expanded and had lower generation probabilities than equally common non-associated chains. Immune exposure information for the cohort was limited to CMV serostatus. According to a later analysis, parvovirus B19, influenza, CMV and Epstein-Barr virus appeared linked to several top co-occurrence clusters. This cohort had only TCR beta chains sequenced, and the lack of alpha or paired-chain data limited which features could be detected. In both the original and validation cohorts, the classifier was reported to diagnose cytomegalovirus status with high specificity and sensitivity. A further reported finding was that TCR beta sequences accurately predicted the HLA-A and HLA-B alleles for most subjects in the first cohort. Most TCR sequences were observed very rarely across donors, whereas some public TCRs were present in many individuals. In vitro tests confirmed that a few of the cytomegalovirus-associated TCR beta chains recognize cytomegalovirus antigens. Strong co-occurrence of HLA alleles, especially DR and DQ, made assigning TCR associations to individual alleles difficult. Sequencing depth was assumed to be roughly uniform across donors in the presence/absence analyses, though that assumption may not hold. V-gene and J-gene trimming of TCR beta chains was associated with a missense DCLRE1C variant in a later genetic analysis, and the association was replicated in an independent cohort. In a later analysis, some 17,000 TCR beta sequences were associated with specific HLA alleles at a false discovery rate of 0.05. The study gave a list of over 150 TCR beta chains associated with cytomegalovirus. In a later genetic analysis, fewer N-insertions in productive TCRs were reported among donors in an Asian-associated ancestry cluster than the approximately 710-donor mean. Linkage disequilibrium might explain the correlated functional status among segregating V segments, but an unknown experimental factor could not be excluded. The authors suggested that the approach could potentially be generalized to other disease states and immunological phenotypes. In a later analysis, most CMV-associated TCR beta chains were found to appear HLA-restricted, with HLA associations seemingly driven largely by CMV exposure. Because the 87-base-pair reads could not distinguish some IMGT-functional V segments, including TRBV6-2 and TRBV6-3, those segments were excluded. According to a later analysis, TCR association rates differed among HLA loci, with DRB1 alleles showing the most associated TCRs and HLA-C alleles showing the fewest. In an earlier analysis of approximately 590 of the donors, most TCR beta V segments appeared in productive rearrangements about 87% or about 30% of the time, broadly matching IMGT annotations.

Libraries were constructed by the immunoSEQ multiplex PCR assay. For the multiplex PCR, a mixture combining 60 forward primers for TCR Vbeta segments and 13 reverse primers for TCR Jbeta segments was used. A multiplex PCR assay on genomic DNA amplified the CDR3 region of rearranged TCR beta genes. On the Illumina HiSeq System, the amplified TCR beta libraries were sequenced as 87-base-pair reads. Per the original workflow: Across the 670 or so repertoires, a later analysis counted 80 million or so unique TCR beta chains, around 11 million of which were shared by at least two donors. Raw reads were error-corrected and collapsed into unique sequences by a nearest-neighbor algorithm in which closely related sequences were merged to remove PCR and sequencing errors. To assign V, D and J gene segments, CDR3 sequences were aligned to IMGT reference sequences. For a sequence to be retained, at least a six-nucleotide match to both a V gene segment and a J gene segment was required. A rearrangement counted as productive if the CDR3 had no stop codons and remained in frame with V and J, and every other rearrangement counted as non-productive. Following IMGT convention, CDR3 was defined as the stretch from the second conserved V-encoded cysteine up to the conserved J-encoded phenylalanine. The earlier analysis of some 580 of the donors excluded any sequence lacking an unambiguous match to a single V gene segment. In an earlier analysis of some 590 of the donors, a V segment was called functional when productive rearrangements were above 56.7%, and segregating when the standard deviation between donors exceeded 5%. To diagnose cytomegalovirus status from the catalog of TCR beta chain sequences, a statistical classification framework was built. A later analysis assigned V and J genes by comparing TCR nucleotide sequences with IMGT/GENE-DB human TR gene sequences. Using the TCRdist pipeline, a later analysis assigned CDR3 sequences along with most-parsimonious VDJ recombination scenarios. In a later analysis, each TCR beta chain was defined by its CDR3 amino acid sequence together with its V-gene family, and reads without a unique V-gene family were excluded. In a later analysis, approximately 590 highly shared, low-generation-probability nucleotide sequences were removed to address suspected cross-contamination and a sequencing artifact. A later analysis calculated a clonal expansion index for each public chain from normalized within-repertoire ranks of inferred template counts. Generation probabilities in a later analysis came from a VDJ recombination model fitted to out-of-frame rearrangements, and those results were checked against IGoR. In a later analysis, TCR-TCR, TCR-HLA and TCR-CMV co-occurrence was scored with hypergeometric tests, and a repertoire-size bias correction was applied to TCR pairs. In a later analysis, false discovery rates were estimated by permuting HLA or CMV assignments 20 times. A later analysis grouped co-occurring TCRs with DBSCAN, adding TCRdist sequence similarity when clustering within HLA-allele-positive subsets. Co-occurrence clustering excluded repertoires with fewer than 30,000 or more than 120,000 public chains, plus five with anomalous nucleotide sharing. What TCRdb holds here is the immuneACCESS table cut down to in-frame rearrangements. Part of the clones is not present; checked against another copy, under half of the missing clones reflect an unresolved V gene, and the others are unexplained. V and J calls and clone size are as listed in that table; D and trimming were resolved from the DNA. This sample comprises about 100,000 clones, around 80% of them detected only once. The top ten hold about 7.3% of the sample.

This clone is labeled medium-sized (0.01 to 0.1%). Its antigen is still unknown. No much larger clone is present one base from it, and per-base qualities are unavailable. CDR1 MNHNS and CDR2 SASEGT were looked up in the germline V gene. Relative to germline, V is missing 0 bases and J is missing 0 bases, with 0 bases of the junction outside any gene match. The CDR3, cysteine through phenylalanine, is 15 amino acids long. Only the CDR3 part of the read is kept: 45 bases, read in frame from the first base. The cohort comprised under 700 healthy bone marrow donors. At the time of sampling, all cohort members were nominally healthy, though unrecorded immune exposures were likely present. The donor tested CMV seronegative and was one of the 352 seronegative cohort members. A peripheral blood sample was collected from each donor, and TCR beta sequencing was performed on peripheral blood mononuclear cells. Genomic DNA was extracted from the blood cell samples with the Qiagen DNeasy Blood Extraction Kit.

This receptor was taken from a man under 40 in good health and CMV-seronegative. Sequencing used PBMCs. The V and J segments used are TRBV6-1 and TRBJ2-7; TRBD2 lines up with 9 middle nucleotides. CDR3 sequence: CASSEATSGSYEQYF. The DNA is TGTGCCAGCAGTGAAGCGACTAGCGGCTCCTACGAGCAGTACTTC.